The text below deals with one T cell receptor beta chain. Blood draws occurred at baseline, cycle 4 day 1, and cycle 7 day 1. Only in-frame clones appear in the TCRdb table, and some are missing; sequencing was by immunoSEQ multiplex PCR. The table has 10,000 to 15,000 clones, 80% to 95% seen once. This sample is drawn from a study of OX40 agonist ivuxolimab in advanced cancers. The wider study: Males comprised roughly four fifths of the group, whose mean age was about 62 years (range about 20 to 85).

CDR1 is PRHDT, CDR2 FYEKMQ, per germline (reference sequence). J was trimmed by 2 bases and V by 5 bases; bases with no gene match: 3. The length of the CDR3 is 13 residues. Material: CD4+ or CD8+ T cells sorted from blood, obtained in a trial of the OX40 agonist ivuxolimab. This receptor was identified in an adult with an advanced solid tumor such as melanoma, head and neck, liver or kidney cancer. V usage is TRBV13 and J usage is TRBJ2-7; 7 bases line up with TRBD2. The CDR3 loop reads CASSPGGTYEQYF. In nucleotides, the CDR3 is TGTGCCAGCAGCCCCGGGGGGACCTACGAGCAGTACTTC.